This T cell receptor beta chain was observed in a study of beta chain features in type 1 diabetes (dated by TCRdb to 2016 to 2019). General notes on the study: No differences in mean age, gender distribution, total cell number or subset yield were found between patients and healthy donors. A total of roughly 100 million sorted cells were examined across all samples, and the number of cells per subset was strongly correlated with RNA yield. The study compared the TCRB repertoires of sorted circulating CD4+ T cell subsets in recently diagnosed type 1 diabetes patients with those in matched healthy donors. Whereas all 30 or so donors provided naive and central memory subsets, regulatory and stem cell-like memory subsets were isolated from just 8 patients and about 8 healthy donors. Broad study findings and their caveats: Because the HLA sub-analyses included only small numbers of individuals, any influence of HLA type on TCRB rearrangement was left unresolved. Because cDNA rather than genomic DNA was sequenced, highly expressing activated cells could have been over-represented, although no difference in activation and CD3 levels was found between groups. The naive, central memory and regulatory TCRB repertoires appeared to resemble one another more closely among patients than among healthy donors. PCR might favor shorter templates, but patient and control samples were amplified and corrected together, so any skew would affect both groups equally. At VDJ recombination sites, type 1 diabetes patients had fewer insertions and more deleted nucleotides, which implies abnormalities in thymic rearrangement. A moderate but significant shortening of TCRB CDR3 length was observed in type 1 diabetes patients in all four CD4+ subsets.

The entire amount of isolated RNA was reverse transcribed using the High Capacity cDNA Reverse Transcription Kit, so the sequenced TCRB transcripts were expressed ones. Deep immunoSEQ sequencing was applied to naive, central memory and regulatory T cell samples, giving an average of about 3.4 million total reads per sample. Sorted cells were lysed in RLT buffer, and RNA was extracted using DNase-treated RNeasy Micro or Mini kits according to cell number. To prevent cross-contamination, each cell subset was processed individually, whereas patient and healthy donor samples were processed jointly. Using the immunoSEQ multiplex PCR, TCRB sequences were amplified from cDNA into 87-bp fragments spanning the CDR3 region. The amplicons were sequenced using the Illumina HiSeq platform. Processing in the source paper ran as follows. Synthetic template baselines were used to correct PCR bias computationally, reads within Hamming distance 2 were collapsed, and singletons that could not be merged were discarded. By aligning reads against IMGT, V, D and J genes, CDR3 length, and insertions or deletions at six rearrangement sites were assigned. Within each subset, clonotype counts were normalized to sorted cell number, and only after that were true diversity and Gini coefficients computed with the tcR R package. The overlap coefficient, calculated on TCRB nucleotide sequences, was used to measure repertoire sharing. Out-of-frame TCRB sequences from naive cells were analyzed as a proxy for the pre-selection repertoire. Imported from immuneACCESS, the table was reduced by TCRdb to in-frame sequences with V and J called. These copies leave out some clones; in studies compared against another copy, an unresolved V gene accounts for under half, and the cause of the remainder is not known. V and J calls and clone size are those listed in that table; D and trimming were worked out from the DNA. The sample table records approximately 380,000 clones; over 12% of these occur just once. The biggest ten clones account for approximately 0.019% of the sample.

This clone has a handful of counts. The specificity of this receptor is unknown. No much larger clonotype is one base removed from it; base qualities were not supplied. After removal of 3 bases from V and 4 bases from J, the junction retains 2 bases not matched to a gene. The CDR1 and CDR2 encoded by the germline V gene (reference sequence) are SGHNT and YYREEE. The CDR3 spans 14 residues, from the cysteine through the phenylalanine. Just CDR3 DNA is preserved here, 42 bases in frame from base 1. A single peripheral blood draw of approximately 100 mL on average was collected from each donor into heparinised tubes. A BD FACSAria II and a panel including CD45RO, CCR7, CD25, CD127, CD95 and CD27 were used to sort naive, central memory, regulatory and stem cell-like memory CD4+ T cells. A purity above 98% was achieved for all sorted populations. Right away, PBMCs were isolated by Lymphoprep density gradient centrifugation and were stained directly, with no culture step. So that batch effects would be minimized, each experiment stained and sorted samples in pairs, pairing one healthy donor with one patient.

This chain joins TRBV5-4 to TRBJ2-3, and 10 junction bases match TRBD2. The sequence was obtained from a woman aged 18-29 years in good health. The sequenced sample was naive CD4+ T cells from blood. Sample cell subset or site, as interpreted from the label and publication: true naive CD4+ T cells. The CDR3 amino acid sequence is: CASSSTSGPDTQYF. The sequence in DNA is TGTGCCAGCAGCTCGACTAGCGGGCCAGATACGCAGTATTTT.